Listed below are T cell receptor beta chains from one sample, sequenced in a study of Ad26.COV2.S vaccination and SARS-CoV-2 variants. Assay used: immunoSEQ multiplex PCR; TCRdb lists only in-frame clones, some missing. The top ten hold about 8% of the sample, which has over 300,000 clones, 83% seen once. Material: peripheral blood, obtained in a trial of Ad26.COV2.S vaccine versus placebo. The receptors originated from a person aged 18 to 59 who received the Ad26.COV2.S COVID-19 vaccine or a placebo. The CDR3 runs from the conserved cysteine through the conserved F or W. D genes are given only for firm matches. Clone size, where shown, is once, few, many, or a class for clones that have expanded.

cdr3_aa cdr3_nt v_call clone_size d_call j_call
CASRETIVNEKLFF TGTGCCAGCAGAGAGACAATAGTTAATGAAAAACTGTTTTTT TRBV6-5 NA NA TRBJ1-4
CASSSDQNTEAFF TGTGCCAGCTCATCTGACCAGAACACTGAAGCTTTCTTT TRBV18 NA NA TRBJ1-1
CASSLKWLGLAEAFF TGTGCCAGCAGTCTCAAGTGGTTAGGGCTCGCTGAAGCTTTCTTT TRBV3-1/TRBV3-2 NA NA TRBJ1-1
CASSLGVYEQYF TGTGCCAGCAGCTTGGGAGTCTACGAGCAGTACTTC TRBV7-9 NA NA TRBJ2-7
CASSSSGGANGYTF TGTGCCAGCAGTTCCTCTGGGGGCGCAAATGGCTACACCTTC TRBV27 NA NA TRBJ1-2
CASSRGNTGELFF TGTGCCAGTAGTAGAGGGAACACCGGGGAGCTGTTTTTT TRBV19 NA NA TRBJ2-2
CASSQDGLLTIAKNIQYF TGCGCCAGCAGCCAAGACGGATTACTGACTATAGCCAAAAACATTCAGTACTTC TRBV4-1 once NA TRBJ2-4
CASGAGANVLTF TGTGCCAGCGGGGCTGGGGCCAACGTCCTGACTTTC TRBV3-1/TRBV3-2 NA NA TRBJ2-6
CASSQDRDPGNTIYF TGTGCCAGCAGCCAAGATCGGGACCCCGGAAACACCATATATTTT TRBV3-1/TRBV3-2 NA NA TRBJ1-3
CASSAQATDTQYF TGTGCCAGCAGCGCCCAGGCAACAGATACGCAGTATTTT TRBV9 NA NA TRBJ2-3
CASSQDQTGGGSNPYNSPLHF TGCGCCAGCAGCCAAGACCAGACAGGGGGAGGCAGCAATCCCTATAATTCACCCCTCCACTTT TRBV4-3 NA TRBD1 TRBJ1-6
CASSLWRERFTGELFF TGCGCCAGCAGCTTATGGAGGGAGAGGTTCACCGGGGAGCTGTTTTTT TRBV5-1 NA NA TRBJ2-2
CASSRELRGYTF TGTGCCAGCAGCCGGGAATTGCGGGGCTACACCTTC TRBV5-8 NA NA TRBJ1-2
CASSTPGGNSPLHF TGTGCCAGTAGTACCCCGGGTGGTAATTCACCCCTCCACTTT TRBV19 NA NA TRBJ1-6
CASSARTSGYTDTQYF TGTGCCAGCAGCGCGAGGACTAGCGGATACACAGATACGCAGTATTTT TRBV3-1/TRBV3-2 NA TRBD2 TRBJ2-3
CASRPGLATGELFF TGCGCCAGCAGACCGGGACTAGCAACCGGGGAGCTGTTTTTT TRBV5-1 NA TRBD2 TRBJ2-2
CASSPGREQYF TGTGCCAGCAGTCCCGGACGGGAGCAGTACTTC TRBV6-1 NA NA TRBJ2-7
CSVEVNTGELFF TGCAGCGTTGAAGTCAACACCGGGGAGCTGTTTTTT TRBV29-1 NA NA TRBJ2-2
CASSQVGYGATDTQYF TGCGCCAGCAGCCAAGTGGGCTACGGGGCGACAGATACGCAGTATTTT TRBV4-1 NA NA TRBJ2-3
CASSQDRGNEKLFF TGTGCCAGTAGTCAAGACAGGGGTAATGAAAAACTGTTTTTT TRBV19 NA TRBD1 TRBJ1-4
CASSPRGVTNEKLFF TGTGCCAGCTCACCGAGGGGAGTAACTAATGAAAAACTGTTTTTT TRBV18 NA NA TRBJ1-4
CASSYRRAKSSYNSPLHF TGTGCCAGCAGTTACCGCAGGGCCAAGAGCTCCTATAATTCACCCCTCCACTTT TRBV6-8 NA NA TRBJ1-6
CASSTTSGGVYEQFF TGTGCCAGCAGCACGACTAGCGGGGGGGTATATGAGCAGTTCTTC TRBV5-6 NA TRBD2 TRBJ2-1
CASSVDGNSYNEQFF TGTGCCAGCAGCGTAGACGGAAACTCCTACAATGAGCAGTTCTTC TRBV9 NA NA TRBJ2-1
CASSLGLADLNEQFF TGTGCCAGCAGTCTGGGACTAGCGGATCTCAATGAGCAGTTCTTC TRBV2 NA TRBD2 TRBJ2-1
CASRRQGTEGYTF TGTGCCAGCAGGCGGCAGGGAACGGAAGGCTACACCTTC TRBV2 few NA TRBJ1-2
CASSYTRMGELFF TGTGCCAGCAGTTATACGCGAATGGGGGAGCTGTTTTTT TRBV6-5 NA NA TRBJ2-2
CASSQPSSEQYF TGTGCCAGCAGCCAACCGTCGAGCGAGCAGTACTTC TRBV3-1/TRBV3-2 NA NA TRBJ2-7
CASSETGPQGYWETQYF TGCGCCAGCAGTGAGACCGGTCCCCAGGGTTATTGGGAGACCCAGTACTTC TRBV10-1 NA NA TRBJ2-5
CASSRQGMGEKLFF TGTGCCAGTAGCCGACAGGGGATGGGAGAAAAACTGTTTTTT TRBV19 NA TRBD1 TRBJ1-4
CATSAPGSGSGFF TGTGCCACCAGTGCCCCGGGGAGCGGGAGTGGGTTCTTC TRBV24-1 few TRBD2 TRBJ2-1
CASSLRGARGNSPLHF TGTGCCAGCAGCCTCAGGGGGGCGCGGGGTAATTCACCCCTCCACTTT TRBV7-9 NA TRBD1 TRBJ1-6
CASSLDVLPGGYTF TGTGCCAGCAGCCTGGACGTGCTGCCGGGAGGCTACACCTTC TRBV7-9 NA NA TRBJ1-2
CASSKADSGNQPQHF TGTGCCAGCAGCAAAGCTGATAGCGGCAATCAGCCCCAGCATTTT TRBV21-1 once NA TRBJ1-5
CASSQVAGPEQYF TGTGCCAGCAGCCAGGTAGCAGGGCCCGAGCAGTACTTC TRBV3-1/TRBV3-2 NA NA TRBJ2-7
CASSLGGGNTIYF TGTGCCAGCAGCCTAGGGGGTGGAAACACCATATATTTT TRBV3-1/TRBV3-2 NA NA TRBJ1-3
CASSSPSGRAFANEQFF TGTGCCAGCAGCTCCCCGAGCGGGAGGGCCTTCGCGAATGAGCAGTTCTTC TRBV11-3 NA TRBD2 TRBJ2-1
CASSPSRGNQPQHF TGTGCCAGCTCACCAAGCCGGGGCAATCAGCCCCAGCATTTT TRBV18 NA NA TRBJ1-5
CASSLSPSLNEQYF TGTGCCAGCAGCTTGTCCCCTAGCCTCAACGAGCAGTACTTC TRBV5-4 NA NA TRBJ2-7
CASSRPGSEAFF TGTGCCAGCAGCCGACCGGGCTCCGAAGCTTTCTTT TRBV3-1/TRBV3-2 NA NA TRBJ1-1
CASSLYPGTLSSGNTIYF TGCGCCAGCAGCTTATACCCCGGGACACTGAGCTCTGGAAACACCATATATTTT TRBV5-1 NA NA TRBJ1-3
CASSRGPQETQYF TGCGCCAGCAGCCGGGGGCCCCAAGAGACCCAGTACTTC TRBV4-3 NA NA TRBJ2-5
CASSLDGPKNTEAFF TGTGCCAGCAGCTTAGACGGTCCTAAGAACACTGAAGCTTTCTTT TRBV7-9 once NA TRBJ1-1